This is a list of T cell receptor beta chains from one sample in a study of blood T cell repertoires in COVID-19. The repertoire was sequenced with immunoSEQ multiplex PCR; TCRdb's copy has only in-frame clones and lacks some. The sample includes tens of thousands of clones, roughly 88% of them seen just once. The sample was peripheral blood. Source of these receptors: a man over 45 with COVID-19, enrolled during active disease. Both conserved end residues are trimmed from each CDR3.

TRBV6-6	13	TRBJ2-2	ASSFGLENTGELF
TRBV5-1	13	TRBJ2-7	ASSLGLADFYEQY
TRBV30	13	TRBJ1-1	AWSGTGLLNTEAF
TRBV27	19	TRBJ2-1	ASSLFPFAGLAGDLYNEQF
TRBV25-1	9	TRBJ2-7	ATRAGYEQY
TRBV30	13	TRBJ2-7	AWSGPGTGAYEQY
TRBV5-5	12	TRBJ1-1	ASSVTVLNTEAF
TRBV28	13	TRBJ2-4	ASSQPDLRQGIQY
TRBV30	11	TRBJ2-7	AWTTSGSYEQY
TRBV4-1	12	TRBJ1-1	ASSVGDSNTEAF
TRBV2	13	TRBJ1-3	ASSEIGGGRNTIY
TRBV5-1	13	TRBJ2-3	ASSKTGSRTDTQY
TRBV7-6	13	TRBJ2-4	ASSPGRTIGNIQY
TRBV7-2	13	TRBJ2-3	ASSFGGGGTDTQY
TRBV27	14	TRBJ2-1	ASSLESSGSGNEQF
TRBV6-4	12	TRBJ2-7	ASSPTGTGYEQY
TRBV28	11	TRBJ2-1	ASSFMRESLSF
TRBV18	12	TRBJ2-5	ASSPVAAQETQY
TRBV6-5	13	TRBJ2-3	ASRYSGTGADTQY
TRBV18	13	TRBJ1-6	ASSPQGQGNSPLH
TRBV28	11	TRBJ1-2	ASRRPGQGHDT
TRBV15	11	TRBJ1-2	ATSRLVEDGYT
TRBV29-1	10	TRBJ2-3	SVHRGTDTQY
TRBV7-2	15	TRBJ2-5	ASSTLAGGAYQETQY
TRBV9	16	TRBJ2-2	ASSPSIRDRGRPGELF
TRBV19	16	TRBJ1-2	ASSNPGAGTGFNYGYT
TRBV20-1	12	TRBJ1-1	SASRQGVNTEAF